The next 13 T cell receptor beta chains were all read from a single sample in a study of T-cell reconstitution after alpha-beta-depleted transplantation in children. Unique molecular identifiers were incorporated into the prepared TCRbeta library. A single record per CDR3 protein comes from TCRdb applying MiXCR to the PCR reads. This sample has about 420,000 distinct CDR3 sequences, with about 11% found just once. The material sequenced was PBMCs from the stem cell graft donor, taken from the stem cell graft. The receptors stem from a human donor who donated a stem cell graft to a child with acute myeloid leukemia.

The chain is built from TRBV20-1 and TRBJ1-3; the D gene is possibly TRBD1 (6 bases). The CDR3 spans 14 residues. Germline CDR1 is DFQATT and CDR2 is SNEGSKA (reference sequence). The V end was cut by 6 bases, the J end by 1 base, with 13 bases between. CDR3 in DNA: TGCAGTGCATTGGACAGTGAATCTGGAAACACCATATATTTT. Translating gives CSALDSESGNTIYF.

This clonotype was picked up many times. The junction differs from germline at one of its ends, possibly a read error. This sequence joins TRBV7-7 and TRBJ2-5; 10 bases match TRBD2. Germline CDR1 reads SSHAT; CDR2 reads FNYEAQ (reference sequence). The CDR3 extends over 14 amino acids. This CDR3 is CASSLSGRGETQYF. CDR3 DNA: TGTGCTAGCAGCCTCAGCGGGAGGGGAGAGACCCAGTACTTC. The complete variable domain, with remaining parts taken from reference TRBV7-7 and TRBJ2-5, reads GAGVSQSPRYKVTKRGQDVTLRCDPISSHATLYWYQQALGQGPEFLTYFNYEAQPDKSGLPSDRFSAERPEGSISTLTIQRTEQRDSAMYRCASSLSGRGETQYFGPGTRLLVL.

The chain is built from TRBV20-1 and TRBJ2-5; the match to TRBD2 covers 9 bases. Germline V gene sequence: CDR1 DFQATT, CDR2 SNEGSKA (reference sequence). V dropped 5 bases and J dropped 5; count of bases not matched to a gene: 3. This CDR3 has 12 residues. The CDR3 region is CSARTSAETQYF. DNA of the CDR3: TGCAGTGCTCGGACTAGCGCTGAGACCCAGTACTTC.

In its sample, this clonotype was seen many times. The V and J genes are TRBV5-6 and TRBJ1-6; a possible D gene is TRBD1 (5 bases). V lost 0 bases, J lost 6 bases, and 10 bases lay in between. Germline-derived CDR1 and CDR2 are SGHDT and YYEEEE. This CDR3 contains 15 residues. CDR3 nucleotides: TGTGCCAGCAGCTTGGAGGGGACGGGTAATTCACCCCTCCACTTT. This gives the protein CASSLEGTGNSPLHF.

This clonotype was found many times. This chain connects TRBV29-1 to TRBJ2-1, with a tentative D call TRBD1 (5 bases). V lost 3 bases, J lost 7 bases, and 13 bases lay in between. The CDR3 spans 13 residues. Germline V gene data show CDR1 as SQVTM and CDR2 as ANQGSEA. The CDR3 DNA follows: TGCAGCGTTGAGGTGAGCAGGGCTAATGAGCAGTTCTTC. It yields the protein CSVEVSRANEQFF.

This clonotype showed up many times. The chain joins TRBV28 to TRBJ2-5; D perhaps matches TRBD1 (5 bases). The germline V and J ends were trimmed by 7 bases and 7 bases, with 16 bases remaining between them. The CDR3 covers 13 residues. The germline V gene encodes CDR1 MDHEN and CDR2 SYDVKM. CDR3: CASIMGRDGTQYF. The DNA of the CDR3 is TGTGCCAGCATCATGGGCAGGGATGGGACCCAGTACTTC.

The CDR3 bases are TGCAGTGCTTTTGGAGGTGCCGGGGAGACCCAGTACTTC. Protein sequence: CSAFGGAGETQYF. The genes are TRBV20-1 and TRBJ2-5; perhaps TRBD2 as D (5 bases). The ends were cut back, 5 bases at V and 5 bases at J, with 15 bases in the middle. Per germline, CDR1 DFQATT and CDR2 SNEGSKA (reference sequence). This CDR3 is 13 amino acids long.

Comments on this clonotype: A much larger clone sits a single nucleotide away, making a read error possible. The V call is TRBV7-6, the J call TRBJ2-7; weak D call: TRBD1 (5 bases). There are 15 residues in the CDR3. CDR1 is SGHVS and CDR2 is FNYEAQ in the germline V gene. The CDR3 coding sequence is TGTGCCAGCAGCCCAACCCCTGGGGCTAACTACGAGCACTACTTC. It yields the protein CASSPTPGANYEHYF.

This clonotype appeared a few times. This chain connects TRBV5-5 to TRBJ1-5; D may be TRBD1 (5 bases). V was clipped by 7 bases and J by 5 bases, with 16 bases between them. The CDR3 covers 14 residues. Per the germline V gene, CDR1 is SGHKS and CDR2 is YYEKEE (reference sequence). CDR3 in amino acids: CASGGDEVDQPQHF. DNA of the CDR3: TGTGCCAGCGGGGGGGACGAGGTGGATCAGCCCCAGCATTTT. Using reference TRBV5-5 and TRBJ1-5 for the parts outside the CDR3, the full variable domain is DAGVTQSPTHLIKTRGQQVTLRCSPISGHKSVSWYQQVLGQGPQFIFQYYEKEERGRGNFPDRFSARQFPNYSSELNVNALLLGDSALYLCASGGDEVDQPQHFGDGTRLSIL.

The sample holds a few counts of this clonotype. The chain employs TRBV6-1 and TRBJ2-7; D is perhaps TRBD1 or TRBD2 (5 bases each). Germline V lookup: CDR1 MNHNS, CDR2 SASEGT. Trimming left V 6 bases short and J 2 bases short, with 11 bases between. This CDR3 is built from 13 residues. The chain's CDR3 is CASRRDQTYEQYF. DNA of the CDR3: TGTGCCAGCAGAAGGGACCAGACCTACGAGCAGTACTTC.

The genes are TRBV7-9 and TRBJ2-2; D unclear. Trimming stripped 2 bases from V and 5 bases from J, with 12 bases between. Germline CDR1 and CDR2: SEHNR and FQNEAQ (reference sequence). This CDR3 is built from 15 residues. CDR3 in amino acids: CASSLLTQQTGELFF. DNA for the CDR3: TGTGCCAGCAGCTTACTGACCCAACAGACCGGGGAGCTGTTTTTT.

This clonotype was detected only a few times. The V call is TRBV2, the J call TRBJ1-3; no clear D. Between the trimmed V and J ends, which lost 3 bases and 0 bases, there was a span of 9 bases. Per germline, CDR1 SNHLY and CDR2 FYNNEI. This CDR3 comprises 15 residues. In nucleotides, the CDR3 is TGTGCCAGCAGTGACCGGGGATCCTCTGGAAACACCATATATTTT. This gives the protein CASSDRGSSGNTIYF.

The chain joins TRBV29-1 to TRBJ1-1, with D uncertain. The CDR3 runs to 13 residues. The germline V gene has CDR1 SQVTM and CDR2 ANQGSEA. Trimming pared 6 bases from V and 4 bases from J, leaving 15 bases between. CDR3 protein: CSVPGGRSTEAFF. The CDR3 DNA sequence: TGCAGCGTCCCCGGAGGAAGGAGCACTGAAGCTTTCTTT.